The rows below give T cell receptor beta chains drawn from one sample of a study of T cells in Graves' hyperthyroidism and ophthalmopathy. One entry per CDR3 protein results from TCRdb running MiXCR on the multiplex PCR reads. The sample has hundreds of thousands of distinct CDR3 sequences, roughly 37% seen once. Sequenced material: blood. The receptors come from a young man with Graves' hyperthyroidism. The CDR3 runs from the conserved cysteine through the conserved F or W. The size of a clone is reported for some rows only, either as once, few or many, or as a class for expanded clones.

v_call clone_size cdr3_aa
TRBV19 NA CASTDPLGRTEAFF
TRBV2 many CASSQRREPMNTEAFF
TRBV7-2 NA CASSLIPGANYGYTF
TRBV7-3 few CASSPSRGSYGYTF
TRBV15 many CATSSRDSYGYTF
TRBV7-2 many CASSWDGLYEQYF
TRBV6-5 NA CASSYGVGPAFF
TRBV7-9 many CASSFGTSREAFF
TRBV4-1 NA CASSQVDGYVTGELFF
TRBV19 many CASSSQGVGGQPQHF
TRBV12-3/TRBV12-4 NA CASSLDTFQGTQYF
TRBV25-1 many CASSEVGQSSYEQYF
TRBV15 NA CATSRVVGQGMSEKLFF
TRBV14 many CASSQVSSPLHF
TRBV9 NA CASSHHDRGNQPQHF
TRBV19 many CASSIVGTGGMQPQHF
TRBV20-1 NA CSAMKPSGNTGVLFF
TRBV7-9 NA CASSLARGANYGYIF
TRBV9 NA CASTPEEQGRNTEAFF
TRBV6-6 NA CASSGQGQSYEQYF
TRBV6-6 NA CASSYPGQPMNTEAFF
TRBV7-9 NA CASSQESRGNGYTF